What follows are 7 T cell receptor beta chains derived from one specimen sequenced in a study of radiation and T cells in renal cell carcinoma (dated by TCRdb to about 2020). Library prep was done by the immunoSEQ multiplex PCR assay. Here the immuneACCESS table is served through TCRdb, limited to in-frame sequences with V and J called. Missing clones are a known gap in these copies; in checked studies unresolved V genes cover under half, and the rest lacks a known reason. The sample table lists 75,000 to 95,000 clones, approximately 86% of them with a count of one. The ten largest clones take up approximately 9.6% of the sample. The time point label, read with the paper, signifies: blood 4 weeks post-SBRT, at nephrectomy. Sample treatment or condition, as interpreted from the label and publication: 15 Gy SBRT to primary tumor, nephrectomy 4 weeks later. Sequencing was performed on blood, taken from a patient whose treatment included radiotherapy and nephrectomy. The receptors stem from a man aged 50-59 years with renal cell carcinoma.

The V gene is TRBV6-5, the J gene TRBJ1-1; unclear D gene. From germline, CDR1 is MNHEY and CDR2 SVGAGI. The germline V and J ends were trimmed by 6 bases and 0 bases, with 8 bases remaining between them. The CDR3 is made up of 13 amino acids. CDR3 sequence (DNA): TGTGCCAGCAGGAATCAGGTGAACACTGAAGCTTTCTTT. Translating gives CASRNQVNTEAFF.

The rearrangement uses TRBV27 and TRBJ2-1; 7 bases align to TRBD2. The V gene's germline CDR1 is MNHEY and CDR2 SMNVEV (reference sequence). J was trimmed by 4 bases and V by 5 bases; bases with no gene match: 14. This CDR3 region has 17 residues. CDR3 loop: CASSPGRETSTYNEQFF. CDR3 nucleotide sequence: TGTGCCAGCAGTCCCGGCCGGGAGACTAGCACGTACAATGAGCAGTTCTTC.

V usage is TRBV19 and J usage is TRBJ1-1; D is unresolved. This CDR3 spans 16 amino acids. Per germline, CDR1 LNHDA and CDR2 SQIVND (reference sequence). Trimming left V 3 bases short and J 0 bases short, with 14 bases between. CDR3 region: CASSIFSGRVNTEAFF. CDR3 nucleotides: TGTGCCAGTAGTATCTTCTCCGGCAGAGTGAACACTGAAGCTTTCTTT.

The chain employs TRBV28 and TRBJ1-1; no definite D call. Germline lookup yields CDR1 MDHEN and CDR2 SYDVKM. V gave up 6 bases and J gave up 10 bases, with 15 bases separating them. The CDR3 is 12 residues long. The CDR3 DNA reads TGTGCCAGCAGCCCATATGGTCGGGGAGCTTTCTTT. Amino acid sequence: CASSPYGRGAFF.

Only a few counts were recorded for this clone. This chain connects TRBV4-1 to TRBJ1-1; D gene uncertain. This CDR3 is built from 14 residues. Germline lookup yields CDR1 MGHRA and CDR2 YSYEKL. V was pared by 1 base and J by 4 bases, with 10 bases between. This CDR3 is CASSQVGRATEAFF. CDR3 nucleotide sequence: TGCGCCAGCAGCCAAGTGGGGAGGGCCACTGAAGCTTTCTTT.

Only one count was recorded for this clone. The V gene is TRBV5-1, the J gene TRBJ2-7; 7 positions match TRBD1. The CDR3 is 16 amino acids. The V gene's germline CDR1 is SGHRS and CDR2 YFSETQ. V was clipped by 2 bases and J by 0 bases; unmatched bases: 8. The chain's CDR3 is CASSFSSGQASYEQYF. CDR3 in DNA: TGCGCCAGCAGCTTTTCCTCCGGACAGGCCTCCTACGAGCAGTACTTC.

This clone was counted once. V is TRBV7-9 and J is TRBJ2-1, with D possibly matching TRBD2 (5 bases). Germline-derived CDR1 and CDR2 are SEHNR and FQNEAQ (reference sequence). The CDR3 contains 12 residues. Trimming stripped 1 base from V and 13 bases from J, with 11 bases between. CDR3 amino acids: CASSLDASGQFF. The CDR3 DNA reads TGTGCCAGCAGCTTAGATGCCAGCGGACAGTTCTTC.